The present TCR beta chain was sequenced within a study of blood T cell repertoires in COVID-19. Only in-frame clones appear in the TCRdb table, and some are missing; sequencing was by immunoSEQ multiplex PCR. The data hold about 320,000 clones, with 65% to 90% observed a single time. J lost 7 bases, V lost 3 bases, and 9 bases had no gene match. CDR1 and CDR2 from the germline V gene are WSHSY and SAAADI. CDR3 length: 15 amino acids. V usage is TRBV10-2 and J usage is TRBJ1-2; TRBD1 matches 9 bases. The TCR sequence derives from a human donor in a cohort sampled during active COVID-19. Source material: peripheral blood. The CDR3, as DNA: TGCGCCAGCAGTGAATCTGACAGGGGGTTCCGTGGCTACACCTTC. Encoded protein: CASSESDRGFRGYTF.